These 9 T cell receptor beta chains were all obtained from the same sample, sequenced in a study of T cells after posttransplantation cyclophosphamide. Profiling relied on immunoSEQ multiplex PCR, and the TCRdb table lists in-frame clones only, not all of them. The table lists roughly 41,000 clones, with no singletons. Sequenced material: PBMCs. The receptors here all came from a man aged 25-45 years in good health and a related stem cell transplant donor.

This clone was observed at least ten times. The genes are TRBV4-1 and TRBJ1-1; D possibly corresponds to TRBD1 (6 bases). Looked up from germline, CDR1 is MGHRA and CDR2 is YSYEKL. CDR3 size: 15 residues. V was clipped by 0 bases and J by 3 bases, with 11 bases between them. The CDR3 bases are TGCGCCAGCAGCCAAGAGCGGGGGGCGTACACTGAAGCTTTCTTT. It specifies CASSQERGAYTEAFF.

This clone appeared many times. The CDR3 here is CASSLGQGKGTGELFF. CDR3 sequence (DNA): TGCGCCAGCAGTTTAGGACAGGGAAAAGGCACCGGGGAGCTGTTTTTT. V and J are TRBV10-1 and TRBJ2-2, with 8 bases fitting TRBD1. V trimming: 5 bases; J trimming: 4 bases; junction bases outside the gene matches: 9. This CDR3 has 16 residues. Germline lookup yields CDR1 WNHNN and CDR2 SYGVQD (reference sequence).

This clone has at least ten counts. The chain couples TRBV25-1 to TRBJ1-1, with 7 nucleotides matching TRBD1. This CDR3 spans 16 amino acids. V lost 4 bases and J lost 0; bases outside the gene matches: 8. Germline CDR1 MGHDK, CDR2 SYGVNS. This CDR3 reads CASSARQGPMNTEAFF. The CDR3 nucleotides are TGTGCCAGCAGTGCCCGACAGGGACCGATGAACACTGAAGCTTTCTTT.

In this sample, this clone turned up many times. This chain uses TRBV28 with TRBJ1-1, with D uncertain. This CDR3 contains 14 residues. The germline CDR1 and CDR2 sequences are MDHEN and SYDVKM. Trimming removed 1 base at V and 1 base at J, with 7 bases between. CDR3 bases: TGTGCCAGCAGTTTATTGGCGGGGAACACTGAAGCTTTCTTT. Its protein product is CASSLLAGNTEAFF.

This clone has a handful of counts. This chain joins TRBV4-1 and TRBJ2-4, with a possible D match to TRBD1 (5 bases). CDR1 and CDR2 from the germline V gene are MGHRA and YSYEKL. V gave up 0 bases and J gave up 3 bases, with 15 bases separating them. The CDR3 has 17 amino acids. Here the CDR3 DNA reads TGCGCCAGCAGCCAAGATCCAAATCAGGGTCGCAAAAACATTCAGTACTTC. It yields the protein CASSQDPNQGRKNIQYF.

This clone was seen ten or more times. The chain employs TRBV5-4 and TRBJ2-3, with TRBD1 as a possible D gene (6 bases). V was trimmed by 7 bases and J by 6 bases, leaving 21 bases between them. Germline CDR1 reads SGHNT; CDR2 reads YYREEE (reference sequence). The CDR3 loop spans 15 amino acids. CDR3 DNA: TGTGCCAGCTACCCCAGGGGTAGCGCAAGGGATACGCAGTATTTT. Its protein is CASYPRGSARDTQYF.

This clone has a count of ten or more. The chain joins TRBV5-6 to TRBJ2-3; no clear D. This CDR3 is 16 amino acids long. The V end lost 0 bases, the J end lost 2 bases, and 13 bases lay between the germline ends. Germline loops: CDR1 SGHDT, CDR2 YYEEEE. CDR3 bases: TGTGCCAGCAGCTTGGCCGCGGCGGTGCTCACAGATACGCAGTATTTT. Translation: CASSLAAAVLTDTQYF. Full variable domain (remainder filled in from reference TRBV5-6 and TRBJ2-3): DAGVTQSPTHLIKTRGQQVTLRCSPKSGHDTVSWYQQALGQGPQFIFQYYEEEERQRGNFPDRFSGHQFPNYSSELNVNALLLGDSALYLCASSLAAAVLTDTQYFGPGTRLTVL.

This clone turned up a few times. The rearrangement uses TRBV25-1 and TRBJ1-5; TRBD1 matches at 8 bases. With 4 bases clipped from V and 4 bases from J, the junction kept 9 bases outside the gene matches. CDR1 MGHDK and CDR2 SYGVNS come from the germline V gene. CDR3 length: 16 residues. The CDR3 DNA follows: TGTGCCAGCAGTGGACAAGGGACAGGACATAATCAGCCCCAGCATTTT. It codes for CASSGQGTGHNQPQHF.

Ten or more counts support this clone. The rearrangement links TRBV5-1 to TRBJ2-7; 7 bases align to TRBD1. Trimming removed 4 bases from V and 3 bases from J; junction bases left unmatched: 4. The germline V gene encodes CDR1 SGHRS and CDR2 YFSETQ. CDR3 length equals 13 residues. The CDR3 nucleotides are TGCGCCAGCAGCCCGACAGGGAACTACGAGCAGTACTTC. Its protein is CASSPTGNYEQYF.